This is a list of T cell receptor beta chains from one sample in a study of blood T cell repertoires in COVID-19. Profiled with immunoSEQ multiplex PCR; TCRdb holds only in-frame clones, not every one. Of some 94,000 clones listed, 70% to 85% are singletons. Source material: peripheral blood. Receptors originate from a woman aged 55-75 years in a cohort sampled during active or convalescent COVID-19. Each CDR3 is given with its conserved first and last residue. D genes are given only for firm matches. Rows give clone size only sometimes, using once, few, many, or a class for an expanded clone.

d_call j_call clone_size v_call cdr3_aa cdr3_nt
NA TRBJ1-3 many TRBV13 CASSLAHNTIYF TGTGCCAGCAGCTTAGCCCATAACACCATATATTTT
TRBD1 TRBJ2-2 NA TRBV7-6 CASSWGQLRTGELFF TGTGCCAGCAGCTGGGGACAGTTGAGGACCGGGGAGCTGTTTTTT
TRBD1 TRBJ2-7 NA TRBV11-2 CASSLANRGF TGTGCCAGCAGCTTAGCAAACAGGGGCTTC
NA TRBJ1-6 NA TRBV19 CASSIAPAGASGAPLHF TGTGCCAGTAGTATAGCCCCGGCAGGGGCTTCAGGCGCACCCCTCCACTTT
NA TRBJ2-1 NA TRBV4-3 CASSQGGRYNEQFF TGCGCCAGCAGCCAAGGCGGGCGGTACAATGAGCAGTTCTTC
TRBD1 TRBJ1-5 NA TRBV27 CASRGQGGYSNQPQHF TGTGCCAGCAGGGGACAGGGGGGCTATAGCAATCAGCCCCAGCATTTT
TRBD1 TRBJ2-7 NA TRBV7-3 CASSLGGFSYEQYF TGTGCCAGCAGCCTAGGGGGCTTCTCCTACGAGCAGTACTTC
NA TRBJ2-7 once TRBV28 CASSPRQDSYEQYF TGTGCCAGCAGTCCCCGACAGGACAGCTACGAGCAGTACTTC
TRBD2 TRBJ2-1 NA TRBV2 CASSEVERGGFNEQFF TGTGCCAGCAGTGAAGTGGAGCGGGGGGGCTTCAATGAGCAGTTCTTC
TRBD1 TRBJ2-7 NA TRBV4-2 CASSQEGQGVYEQYF TGTGCCAGCAGCCAAGAGGGACAGGGGGTCTACGAGCAGTACTTC
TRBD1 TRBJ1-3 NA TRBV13 CASSFPTGVGGNTIYF TGTGCCAGCAGCTTCCCGACAGGGGTTGGTGGAAACACCATATATTTT
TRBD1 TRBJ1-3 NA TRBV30 CAWSHTSLLGTDTGNTIYF TGTGCCTGGAGTCACACATCCCTTCTCGGGACAGATACTGGAAACACCATATATTTT
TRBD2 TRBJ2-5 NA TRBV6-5 CASRTSGSQETQYF TGTGCCAGCAGAACTAGCGGGAGCCAAGAGACCCAGTACTTC